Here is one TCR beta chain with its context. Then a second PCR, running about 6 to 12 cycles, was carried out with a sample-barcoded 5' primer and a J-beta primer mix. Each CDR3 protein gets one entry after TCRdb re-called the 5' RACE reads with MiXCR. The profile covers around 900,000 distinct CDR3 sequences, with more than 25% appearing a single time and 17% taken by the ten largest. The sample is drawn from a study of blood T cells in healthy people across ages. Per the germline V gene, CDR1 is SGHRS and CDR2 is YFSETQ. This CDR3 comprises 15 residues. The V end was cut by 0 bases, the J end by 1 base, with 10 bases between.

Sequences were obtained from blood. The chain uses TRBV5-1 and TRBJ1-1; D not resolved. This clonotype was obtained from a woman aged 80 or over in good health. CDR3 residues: CASSLGAFGNTEAFF. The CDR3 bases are TGCGCCAGCAGCTTGGGGGCATTCGGGAACACTGAAGCTTTCTTT.